One and the same sample provided the 9 T cell receptor beta chains below, sequenced in a study of T cells in Graves' hyperthyroidism and ophthalmopathy. RNA transcripts yielded amplified TCR beta CDR3 regions. An initial round of RT-PCR targeting the TCR CDR3 relied on the HTBI primer set. TCRdb re-analysed the multiplex PCR reads in MiXCR, keeping a single row per CDR3 protein. This sample has about 380,000 distinct CDR3 sequences, with about 14% found just once. Source material: blood. All receptors come from a woman aged 25 to 45 with Graves' ophthalmopathy.

This clonotype has ten or more counts. The chain links TRBV5-4 to TRBJ1-1; D perhaps matches TRBD1 (6 bases). Germline-derived CDR1 and CDR2 are SGHNT and YYREEE (reference sequence). V lost 5 bases and J lost 0, with 17 bases in between. The length of the CDR3 is 16 residues. The chain's CDR3 is CASSYPTGSMNTEAFF. In DNA form, the CDR3 reads TGTGCCAGCAGTTATCCGACAGGATCCATGAACACTGAAGCTTTCTTT.

This clonotype came up many times. This chain connects TRBV5-5 to TRBJ1-1, with a possible D match to TRBD1 (6 bases). This CDR3 region has 13 residues. Germline V gene lookup returns CDR1 SGHKS and CDR2 YYEKEE (reference sequence). Trimming removed 4 bases at V and 8 bases at J, with 15 bases between. CDR3 region: CASSPYREWEAFF. Written as DNA, the CDR3 is TGTGCCAGCAGCCCTTACAGGGAGTGGGAAGCTTTCTTT.

This rearrangement joins TRBV4-2 to TRBJ2-1, with D tentatively TRBD1 (5 bases). CDR1 is LGHNA, CDR2 YNFKEQ, per germline. With 1 base removed from V and 8 bases from J, the gap between germline ends came to 15 bases. This CDR3 region has 15 residues. CDR3 loop: CASSQASPIGDEQFF. CDR3 nucleotides: TGTGCCAGCAGCCAAGCCAGCCCTATAGGGGATGAGCAGTTCTTC.

The J gene is TRBJ1-1, the V gene TRBV5-6; D call uncertain. V was pared by 4 bases and J by 9 bases, with 16 bases between. This CDR3 spans 13 amino acids. CDR1 and CDR2 from the germline V gene are SGHDT and YYEEEE. In nucleotides, the CDR3 is TGTGCCAGCAGCCTCCAGCCAGGAGTGAAAGCTTTCTTT. It yields the protein CASSLQPGVKAFF.

A few counts support this clonotype. A read error may be the cause here, since a much bigger clone is one base away. The V gene is TRBV24-1, the J gene TRBJ2-1, with D perhaps TRBD2 (6 bases). The CDR3 is 15 amino acids. In germline, CDR1 is KGHDR, CDR2 SFDVKD. The CDR3 sequence is CATSGPGGSYNEQSF. The CDR3 DNA sequence: TGTGCCACCAGCGGCCCCGGGGGATCCTACAATGAGCAGTCCTTC.

This clonotype has at least ten counts. The J gene is TRBJ2-1, the V gene TRBV5-5; no firm D call. Trimming stripped 6 bases from V and 7 bases from J, with 14 bases between. Germline V gene lookup returns CDR1 SGHKS and CDR2 YYEKEE (reference sequence). The CDR3 length is 13 residues. The CDR3: CASTPLGGNEQFF. The CDR3 bases are TGTGCCAGCACCCCACTCGGTGGGAATGAGCAGTTCTTC.

Ten or more counts support this clonotype. The chain employs TRBV5-4 and TRBJ2-1; D gene ambiguous. The CDR3 sequence is 14 residues long. The germline V and J ends were trimmed by 6 bases and 2 bases, with 12 bases remaining between them. The germline gives CDR1 SGHNT, CDR2 YYREEE (reference sequence). CDR3 protein: CASTRGAPYNEQFF. The CDR3 nucleotides read TGTGCCAGCACCCGCGGCGCGCCCTACAATGAGCAGTTCTTC.

This clonotype was seen more than once but under ten times. The CDR3 sequence: CASSFTASGGSSGELFF. DNA for the CDR3: TGTGCCAGCAGCTTCACCGCAAGCGGGGGAAGTTCCGGGGAGCTGTTTTTT. The chain uses TRBV7-8 and TRBJ2-2; 8 bases map to TRBD2. With 3 bases clipped from V and 6 bases from J, the junction kept 12 bases outside the gene matches. The CDR3 loop spans 17 amino acids. CDR1 is SGHVS and CDR2 is FQNEAQ in the germline V gene. The full variable domain, in which reference TRBV7-8 and TRBJ2-2 provide the parts outside the CDR3, is GAGVSQSPRYKVAKRGQDVALRCDPISGHVSLFWYQQALGQGPEFLTYFQNEAQLDKSGLPSDRFFAERPEGSVSTLKIQRTQQEDSAVYLCASSFTASGGSSGELFFGEGSRLTVL.

The chain employs TRBV2 and TRBJ2-4; weak D call: TRBD1 (6 bases). Germline V gene data show CDR1 as SNHLY and CDR2 as FYNNEI. The CDR3 covers 14 residues. V was clipped by 6 bases and J by 3 bases, with 12 bases between them. CDR3 loop: CASSVTGIKNIQYF. Here the CDR3 DNA reads TGTGCCAGCAGCGTGACAGGAATCAAAAACATTCAGTACTTC.